Shown below are 27 T cell receptor beta chains from a single sample sequenced in a study of Graves' ophthalmopathy and Graves' hyperthyroidism. As the template, RNA transcripts were used to amplify TCR beta CDR3 regions. HTBI primers primed a first-round RT-PCR, and a second-round multiplex PCR followed. MiXCR was run by TCRdb on the multiplex PCR reads, yielding one entry per CDR3 protein. Of tens of thousands of distinct CDR3 sequences in the sample, about half were seen once. What was sequenced was peripheral blood. The receptors stem from an adult woman with stable Graves' hyperthyroidism.

The V and J genes are TRBV10-3 and TRBJ1-6; D is possibly TRBD1 (6 bases). CDR1 is ENHRY, CDR2 SYGVKD, per germline. The CDR3 consists of 15 residues. The ends were cut back, 10 bases at V and 0 bases at J, with 13 bases in the middle. Here the CDR3 reads CATLNRDSYNSPLHF. The CDR3 coding sequence is TGTGCCACTCTGAACAGGGACTCCTATAATTCACCCCTCCACTTT.

The CDR3 loop is CSARRTGALWTEAFF. The CDR3 region has the DNA TGCAGTGCTAGACGGACAGGGGCGTTATGGACTGAAGCTTTCTTT. The rearrangement joins TRBV20-1 to TRBJ1-1, with TRBD1 matching over 9 bases. Germline lookup yields CDR1 DFQATT and CDR2 SNEGSKA (reference sequence). Losses at the gene ends were 2 bases for V and 5 bases for J; bases not matched to a gene: 9. The CDR3 consists of 15 residues.

This CDR3 is CASSLGTSGRAETQYF. Here the CDR3 DNA reads TGCGCCAGCAGCTTGGGTACTAGCGGGAGGGCAGAGACCCAGTACTTC. V usage is TRBV5-1 and J usage is TRBJ2-5, with TRBD2 matching over 13 bases. Germline V lookup: CDR1 SGHRS, CDR2 YFSETQ. This CDR3 spans 16 amino acids. The ends lost 0 bases at V and 4 bases at J; junction bases unmatched: 3.

The V and J genes are TRBV7-9 and TRBJ2-5; D gene ambiguous. CDR1 and CDR2 from the germline V gene are SEHNR and FQNEAQ (reference sequence). CDR3 size: 12 residues. With 10 bases removed from V and 4 bases from J, the gap between germline ends came to 13 bases. The CDR3 nucleotides read TGTGCCACTATGAGAGTGGCAGAGACCCAGTACTTC. Translating it yields CATMRVAETQYF. Filled out from reference TRBV7-9 and TRBJ2-5, the complete variable domain reads DTGVSQNPRHKITKRGQNVTFRCDPISEHNRLYWYRQTLGQGPEFLTYFQNEAQLEKSRLLSDRFSAERPKGSFSTLEIQRTEQGDSAMYLCATMRVAETQYFGPGTRLLVL.

The chain joins TRBV29-1 to TRBJ2-7; D ambiguous. Trimming left V 4 bases short and J 4 bases short, with 11 bases between. In germline, CDR1 is SQVTM, CDR2 ANQGSEA. This CDR3 has 12 amino acids. The chain's CDR3 is CSVAASRYEQYF. As DNA, the CDR3 is TGCAGCGTTGCAGCGTCCCGGTACGAGCAGTACTTC.

The chain uses TRBV7-9 and TRBJ2-1, with a tentative D call TRBD2 (6 bases). The CDR3 runs 14 residues. Germline CDR1 reads SEHNR; CDR2 reads FQNEAQ (reference sequence). The germline V and J ends were trimmed by 5 bases and 8 bases, with 16 bases remaining between them. The CDR3 sequence is CASSRVGRADEQFF. Here the CDR3 DNA reads TGTGCCAGCAGCCGGGTCGGGAGAGCGGATGAGCAGTTCTTC.

Ten or more counts support this clonotype. This chain links TRBV27 with TRBJ1-6; perhaps TRBD1 as D (6 bases). Germline V CDR1 and CDR2: MNHEY, SMNVEV (reference sequence). Between the trimmed V and J ends, which lost 2 bases and 5 bases, there was a span of 13 bases. This CDR3 has 16 amino acids. The CDR3 nucleotides are TGTGCCAGCAGTTTAGAGGGGGGGACACATAATTCACCCCTCCACTTT. It encodes CASSLEGGTHNSPLHF.

This clonotype was found many times. This rearrangement joins TRBV7-9 to TRBJ1-2, with no clear D. The CDR3 contains 17 residues. Germline V gene lookup returns CDR1 SEHNR and CDR2 FQNEAQ (reference sequence). V was pared by 1 base and J by 6 bases, with 21 bases between. The CDR3 DNA reads TGTGCCAGCAGCTTAGTTCAGATCGAGGAGGGAATCCATGGCTACACCTTC. Translation gives CASSLVQIEEGIHGYTF. Full variable domain (outside the CDR3, taken from reference TRBV7-9 and TRBJ1-2): DTGVSQNPRHKITKRGQNVTFRCDPISEHNRLYWYRQTLGQGPEFLTYFQNEAQLEKSRLLSDRFSAERPKGSFSTLEIQRTEQGDSAMYLCASSLVQIEEGIHGYTFGSGTRLTVV.

This clonotype occurred many times. J is TRBJ2-5 and V is TRBV28; possibly TRBD2 for D (6 bases). This CDR3 has 13 residues. V lost 6 bases to trimming and J lost 7 bases, with 15 bases between them. Per germline, CDR1 MDHEN and CDR2 SYDVKM. The CDR3 loop is CASRRTGGGTQYF. CDR3 bases: TGTGCCAGCAGAAGGACCGGGGGAGGGACCCAGTACTTC.

This clonotype showed up many times. The chain has TRBV2 and TRBJ1-1; TRBD1 matches at 7 bases. The CDR3 is made up of 13 amino acids. The germline V gene encodes CDR1 SNHLY and CDR2 FYNNEI. The J segment lost 1 base and the V segment lost 7 bases, leaving 3 bases of the junction unmatched. CDR3 loop: CASTRQGNTEAFF. The CDR3 DNA is TGTGCCAGCACTAGACAGGGGAACACTGAAGCTTTCTTT.

This clonotype was seen many times. V usage is TRBV6-5 and J usage is TRBJ1-2; possibly TRBD1 for D (5 bases). The CDR3 is 16 residues long. Germline values: CDR1 MNHEY, CDR2 SVGAGI. V dropped 0 bases and J dropped 2 bases, with 13 bases sitting between them. CDR3 sequence reads: CASSYSPWGGNYGYTF. CDR3 nucleotides: TGTGCCAGCAGTTACTCTCCCTGGGGGGGAAACTATGGCTACACCTTC.

Regarding this clonotype: Because it lacks the conserved phenylalanine or tryptophan at the end, this CDR3 is likely a read error. The limits of the CDR3 on the DNA are not certain, so only TCRdb's listed CDR3 is given. The J gene is TRBJ1-1, the V gene TRBV11-1. Germline V gives CDR1 SGHAT, CDR2 FQDESV (reference sequence). The CDR3 spans 14 residues, counting both ends. CDR3 loop: CASSFFSVGTEAFS.

A remark on this clonotype: Sequence at one end of the junction differs from germline and may be a read error. The chain has TRBV10-1 and TRBJ1-4; possibly TRBD1 for D (5 bases). The CDR3 length is 14 residues. Germline assignment: CDR1 WNHNN and CDR2 SYGVQD (reference sequence). The CDR3 nucleotides are TGCGCCATCAGGGAAAGACTCGAGGCTGAAAAACCGTTTTTT. Translated, it gives CAIRERLEAEKPFF.

This clonotype was observed at least ten times. The chain joins TRBV28 to TRBJ2-3; 8 nucleotides line up with TRBD1. Per the germline V gene, CDR1 is MDHEN and CDR2 is SYDVKM. This CDR3 region has 14 residues. With V trimmed by 6 bases and J by 7 bases, 9 bases remained unmatched. Here the CDR3 DNA reads TGTGCCAGCAGACAGGGGGTTGGGAGTAATACGCAGTATTTT. As protein: CASRQGVGSNTQYF.

This clonotype appeared many times. This chain links TRBV6-1 with TRBJ2-5, with D possibly being TRBD1 or TRBD2 (6 bases each). This CDR3 has 14 amino acids. Germline V gene lookup returns CDR1 MNHNS and CDR2 SASEGT. V was cut by 2 bases and J by 5 bases, with 12 bases left in between. CDR3 sequence (DNA): TGTGCCAGCAGTGAATGGGGGGCGCGGGAGACCCAGTACTTC. This translates into CASSEWGARETQYF.

The genes are TRBV29-1 and TRBJ1-2; D is perhaps TRBD1 (6 bases). This CDR3 is 11 amino acids long. Trimming shortened V by 5 bases and J by 6 bases, and 10 bases separated the two germline ends. Germline V gene sequence: CDR1 SQVTM, CDR2 ANQGSEA. The CDR3 reads CSVLAGDGYTF. The CDR3 bases are TGCAGCGTTCTGGCAGGGGATGGCTACACCTTC.

This rearrangement joins TRBV6-9 to TRBJ2-5; 16 nucleotides agree with TRBD2. The CDR3 runs to 15 residues. Unmatched junction bases numbered 3, after V lost 6 bases and J lost 5 bases. CDR1 is MNHGY, CDR2 SVAAGI, per germline. Here the CDR3 reads CASSGTSGRVETQYF. In DNA, the CDR3 is TGTGCCAGCAGCGGGACTAGCGGGAGGGTCGAGACCCAGTACTTC.

The count of this clonotype is one. The chain couples TRBV20-1 to TRBJ2-5; TRBD2 matches at 9 bases. Germline CDR1 reads DFQATT; CDR2 reads SNEGSKA (reference sequence). This CDR3 is built from 15 residues. J lost 5 bases, V lost 3 bases, and 10 bases had no gene match. The chain's CDR3 is CSARSPAGGLETQYF. CDR3 sequence (DNA): TGCAGTGCTAGGTCCCCAGCGGGAGGATTGGAGACCCAGTACTTC.

In its sample, this clonotype was seen many times. The genes are TRBV6-5 and TRBJ1-5; D may be TRBD1 (5 bases). This CDR3 has 15 amino acids. V was shortened by 6 bases and J by 0 bases, with 12 bases between the two germline ends. CDR1 is MNHEY and CDR2 is SVGAGI in the germline V gene. The CDR3 DNA reads TGTGCCAGCAGACCCGGGGGTTATAGCAATCAGCCCCAGCATTTT. This codes for CASRPGGYSNQPQHF.

This clonotype was detected ten times or more. This sequence joins TRBV19 and TRBJ1-5; 7 bases agree with TRBD1. The trim removed 7 bases at V and 6 bases at J, leaving 9 bases unmatched. Germline lookup yields CDR1 LNHDA and CDR2 SQIVND (reference sequence). This CDR3 region has 14 residues. The CDR3, as DNA: TGTGCCAGTAAGGAGGGGGCAAGGATTCAGCCCCAGCATTTT. Translated: CASKEGARIQPQHF.

The V and J genes are TRBV7-3 and TRBJ1-5, with 8 bases identical to TRBD1. Unmatched junction bases numbered 10, after V lost 2 bases and J lost 7 bases. CDR1 is SGHTA and CDR2 is FQGTGA in the germline V gene. The CDR3 extends over 16 amino acids. CDR3 in amino acids: CASSLDGRGPGQPQHF. For the CDR3, the DNA is TGTGCCAGCAGCTTAGATGGCAGGGGGCCCGGGCAGCCCCAGCATTTT. Full variable domain (remainder filled in from reference TRBV7-3 and TRBJ1-5): GAGVSQTPSNKVTEKGKYVELRCDPISGHTALYWYRQSLGQGPEFLIYFQGTGAADDSGLPNDRFFAVRPEGSVSTLKIQRTERGDSAVYLCASSLDGRGPGQPQHFGDGTRLSIL.

This rearrangement joins TRBV4-1 to TRBJ2-5; D gene unclear. V lost 1 base and J 2 bases, leaving 8 bases between the germline ends. This CDR3 comprises 14 residues. Germline V gene data show CDR1 as MGHRA and CDR2 as YSYEKL. This chain's CDR3 is CASSQVSGQETQYF. In DNA form, the CDR3 reads TGCGCCAGCAGCCAAGTTTCCGGGCAAGAGACCCAGTACTTC.

J is TRBJ1-2 and V is TRBV7-6; the D gene is possibly TRBD1 (6 bases). The CDR3 is made up of 16 amino acids. Germline CDR1 SGHVS, CDR2 FNYEAQ. V lost 4 bases and J 5 bases, leaving 20 bases between the germline ends. DNA of the CDR3: TGTGCCAGCAGCTCCCAATTGGGGGGGGGCGCTTATGGCTACACCTTC. Translating it yields CASSSQLGGGAYGYTF.

This clonotype came up many times. This chain joins TRBV2 and TRBJ2-5; possibly TRBD2 for D (7 bases). The CDR3 has 15 residues. The V gene's germline CDR1 is SNHLY and CDR2 FYNNEI. The V gene lost 8 bases and the J gene lost 4 bases, with 20 bases spanning the gap. DNA of the CDR3: TGTGCCAGCGTTGGGAGGGGGGCTCCCGGAGAGACCCAGTACTTC. Protein sequence: CASVGRGAPGETQYF.

Ten or more counts support this clonotype. The chain joins TRBV29-1 to TRBJ2-2, with 7 bases aligning to TRBD1. The length of the CDR3 is 15 residues. The J segment lost 4 bases and the V segment lost 6 bases, leaving 11 bases of the junction unmatched. Per the germline V gene, CDR1 is SQVTM and CDR2 is ANQGSEA. The DNA for the CDR3 is TGCAGCGTCGGTTGGACAGGCTTGTCCACCGGGGAGCTGTTTTTT. It codes for CSVGWTGLSTGELFF.

The J gene is TRBJ1-3, the V gene TRBV20-1; no definite D call. Trimming cost V 6 bases and J 0 bases, with 15 bases left between them. The CDR3 length is 15 residues. CDR1 is DFQATT, CDR2 SNEGSKA, per germline (reference sequence). CDR3 sequence reads: CSAISERSSGNTIYF. CDR3 nucleotide sequence: TGCAGTGCCATCAGTGAGAGGTCCTCTGGAAACACCATATATTTT.

The V call is TRBV7-6, the J call TRBJ2-7; 8 bases map to TRBD1. Germline V gene data show CDR1 as SGHVS and CDR2 as FNYEAQ. With 1 base clipped from V and 6 bases from J, the junction kept 5 bases outside the gene matches. The CDR3 has 14 amino acids. CDR3 sequence (DNA): TGTGCCAGCAGCTTAGGTCAGGGGGCAAGCGAGCAGTACTTC. Translated, it gives CASSLGQGASEQYF.